These 8 T cell receptor beta chains were all obtained from the same sample, sequenced in a study of T cells in women clearing cervical HPV infection. The table came from immunoSEQ multiplex PCR; TCRdb's copy has only in-frame clones and leaves some out. The listing contains about 48,000 clones. Material for sequencing was blood buffy coat. The source of these receptors is a woman between 18 and 70 years old with a cervical HPV16 infection that either progressed to CIN3+ or cleared (not recorded which).

CDR3 DNA, as far as it was read: TGTGCCAGCAGGCGGTCCGGTCCTAACTATGGC. As protein: CASRRSGPNYG. The complete CDR3 protein is CASRRSGPNYGYTF. This chain links TRBV5-8 with TRBJ1-2; no clear D. Sequencing ends 3 residues short of the CDR3 end; the germline J gene provides the rest. This CDR3 contains 14 residues. V was cut by 5 bases and J by 0 bases, with 11 bases left in between. Germline values: CDR1 SGHTS, CDR2 YDEGEE.

In the case of this clone: Read coverage stops 3 residues before the CDR3 terminus; the germline J gene supplies the remainder. The gene calls are TRBV2 and TRBJ2-1; 9 positions agree with TRBD1. With 11 bases clipped from V and 0 bases from J, the junction kept 8 bases outside the gene matches. CDR1 and CDR2 from the germline V gene are SNHLY and FYNNEI. The CDR3 contains 15 residues. CDR3 sequence: CASHPDRGSYNEQFF. The CDR3 DNA, read in part, is TGTGCCTCCCATCCGGACAGGGGCTCCTACAATGAG.

Worth noting for this clone: The read halts 3 residues ahead of the CDR3 end, with the missing end drawn from the germline J gene. This rearrangement joins TRBV9 to TRBJ2-3; D unresolved. Germline V CDR1 and CDR2: SGDLS, YYNGEE. V was clipped by 4 bases and J by 3 bases, with 12 bases between them. The CDR3 runs to 14 residues. CDR3 in amino acids: CASSSWPRTDTQYF. CDR3 DNA, as far as it was read: TGTGCCAGCAGCTCGTGGCCTAGAACAGATACG.

A note on this clone: Sequencing ends 3 residues short of the CDR3 end; the germline J gene provides the rest. The chain employs TRBV7-8 and TRBJ2-7; 8 positions match TRBD1. Germline CDR1 and CDR2: SGHVS and FQNEAQ. V shed 5 bases and J 2 bases; nucleotides not matched to a gene: 5. The CDR3 consists of 14 residues. CDR3 amino acids: CASSVDRGAYEQYF. The DNA read from the CDR3 is TGTGCCAGCAGCGTCGACAGGGGCGCCTACGAG.

Details on this clone: The sequence runs out 3 residues before the end of the CDR3; the remainder is reconstructed from the germline J gene. This chain connects TRBV5-4 to TRBJ1-1, with D maybe TRBD1 (5 bases). Germline CDR1 SGHNT, CDR2 YYREEE (reference sequence). Trimming shortened V by 0 bases and J by 4 bases, and 10 bases separated the two germline ends. CDR3 length: 14 amino acids. The covered CDR3 bases are TGTGCCAGCAGCTTGGCGGGGGTTAGCACTGAA. Its translation is CASSLAGVSTE. Given in full, the CDR3 is CASSLAGVSTEAFF.

As for this clone: The read terminates 3 residues before the CDR3 end, so the remaining end is supplied by the germline J gene. The rearrangement uses TRBV20-1 and TRBJ2-3, with 9 positions matching TRBD1. J was trimmed by 4 bases and V by 4 bases; bases with no gene match: 3. The CDR3 extends over 13 amino acids. Per the germline V gene, CDR1 is DFQATT and CDR2 is SNEGSKA (reference sequence). The CDR3 sequence is CSAKWTGADTQYF. The CDR3 DNA, read in part, is TGCAGTGCTAAGTGGACAGGGGCAGATACG.

Regarding this clone: The read ends 3 residues early relative to the CDR3; the germline J gene fills the gap. The chain links TRBV15 to TRBJ1-5; TRBD1 is a possible D gene (6 bases). V was clipped by 3 bases and J by 7 bases, with 25 bases between them. This CDR3 is built from 18 residues. Germline values: CDR1 LNHNV, CDR2 YYDKDF (reference sequence). CDR3 region: CATSSTRTDSRRGQPQHF. The CDR3 DNA, read in part, is TGTGCCACCAGCAGCACCAGAACGGACAGTCGACGGGGCCAGCCC.

For this clone: The read finishes 3 residues shy of the CDR3 end, and the germline J gene is used to complete it. V and J are TRBV5-1 and TRBJ2-6, with D possibly matching TRBD1 (6 bases). The length of the CDR3 is 18 residues. Germline V lookup: CDR1 SGHRS, CDR2 YFSETQ. With 0 bases removed from V and 1 base from J, the gap between germline ends came to 14 bases. This CDR3 is CASSLGPTGSSGANVLTF. The sequenced part of the CDR3 DNA is TGCGCCAGCAGCTTGGGACCAACAGGGTCGTCTGGGGCCAACGTC.